The rows below give T cell receptor beta chains drawn from one sample of a study of cytomegalovirus exposure and HLA in healthy donors. This table comes from immunoSEQ multiplex PCR, and its TCRdb copy is limited to in-frame clones, with some not included. There are around 150,000 clones in the sample; about 90% occur only once, and about a tenth lies in the top ten. The sample consisted of PBMCs. The receptors here all came from a woman between 18 and 30 years old in good health and CMV-seropositive. Both conserved end residues are part of each CDR3. The D gene is left open where the match is weak. For some rows the clone size is stated as once, few or many, or as a class when expanded; others skip it.

>TRBV28|.|TRBD1|TRBJ2-2
CASSSPQGAGGELFF
TGTGCCAGCAGTTCCCCCCAGGGGGCGGGCGGGGAGCTGTTTTTT
>TRBV5-1|.|.|TRBJ2-2
CASSLFAGSSGELFF
TGCGCCAGCAGCTTGTTTGCGGGATCCAGCGGGGAGCTGTTTTTT
>TRBV28|.|.|TRBJ1-5
CASFRVNANQPQHF
TGTGCCAGCTTTCGAGTCAACGCCAATCAGCCCCAGCATTTT
>TRBV25-1|.|.|TRBJ2-7
CASKGYRGSYEQYF
TGTGCCAGCAAAGGATATAGAGGGAGCTACGAGCAGTACTTC
>TRBV11-3|.|.|TRBJ1-1
CASSFDGLTEAFF
TGTGCCAGCAGCTTCGACGGACTGACTGAAGCTTTCTTT
>TRBV10-3|once|.|TRBJ1-1
CATQTESEAFF
TGTGCCACACAAACAGAATCTGAAGCTTTCTTT
>TRBV28|.|.|TRBJ1-2
CASSLIVSQAYGYTF
TGTGCCAGCAGTTTGATAGTCTCTCAGGCCTATGGCTACACCTTC
>TRBV12-5|.|TRBD1|TRBJ1-2
CASGSPGQGRYGYTF
TGTGCTAGTGGTTCTCCGGGACAGGGTCGCTATGGCTACACCTTC
>TRBV28|.|TRBD1|TRBJ1-4
CASSLGTGGLWQLFF
TGTGCCAGCAGTTTAGGGACAGGTGGGCTTTGGCAACTGTTTTTT
>TRBV7-9|.|.|TRBJ2-7
CASSLARSSYEQYF
TGTGCCAGCAGCTTAGCCCGGAGCTCCTACGAGCAGTACTTC
>TRBV11-3|.|TRBD2|TRBJ2-5
CASSFGLAGVGETQYF
TGTGCCAGCAGCTTCGGACTAGCGGGAGTCGGGGAGACCCAGTACTTC
>TRBV30|.|TRBD2|TRBJ2-1
CAWSLGTSGTYNEQFF
TGTGCCTGGAGTCTAGGGACTAGCGGAACCTACAATGAGCAGTTCTTC
>TRBV4-1|.|TRBD1|TRBJ1-3
CASSPGQGSGNTIYF
TGCGCCAGCAGCCCGGGACAGGGGTCTGGAAACACCATATATTTT
>TRBV9|.|.|TRBJ2-5
CASSVSLPAETQYF
TGTGCCAGCAGCGTATCATTACCCGCGGAGACCCAGTACTTC
>TRBV19|.|.|TRBJ2-7
CASSISRLYEQYF
TGTGCCAGTAGTATCTCGCGACTCTACGAGCAGTACTTC
>TRBV5-1|.|TRBD1|TRBJ2-7
CASRRDSYEQYF
TGCGCCAGCAGAAGGGACAGCTACGAGCAGTACTTC
>TRBV20-1|.|.|TRBJ2-5
CSAHLQETQYF
TGCAGTGCACATCTTCAAGAGACCCAGTACTTC
>TRBV11-2|.|.|TRBJ2-5
CATGGTQYF
TGTGCCACCGGGGGGACCCAGTACTTC
>TRBV7-3|.|TRBD1|TRBJ2-5
CASSPQTGRGGETQYF
TGTGCCAGCAGCCCACAGACAGGGAGAGGGGGAGAGACCCAGTACTTC
>TRBV28|.|TRBD2|TRBJ2-5
CASSFGLAGGQQETQYF
TGTGCCAGCAGTTTCGGACTAGCGGGAGGACAGCAAGAGACCCAGTACTTC
>TRBV5-1|.|.|TRBJ1-4
CASSLSGGLGEKLFF
TGCGCCAGCAGCTTGTCCGGAGGGCTAGGTGAAAAACTGTTTTTT
>TRBV5-1|.|.|TRBJ1-3
CASSLTPGSGNTIYF
TGCGCCAGCAGCTTGACCCCAGGGTCTGGAAACACCATATATTTT
>TRBV28|.|.|TRBJ2-2
CAGRGYNTGELFF
TGTGCCGGAAGGGGGTATAACACCGGGGAGCTGTTTTTT
>TRBV18|.|TRBD1|TRBJ2-1
CASSPGQGGTGNEQFF
TGTGCCAGCTCACCCGGACAGGGGGGAACGGGCAATGAGCAGTTCTTC
>TRBV27|.|TRBD1|TRBJ2-7
CASSPTGGPYEQYF
TGTGCCAGCAGCCCGACAGGGGGTCCCTACGAGCAGTACTTC
>TRBV27|.|TRBD1|TRBJ2-2
CASRSDRGVGTGELFF
TGTGCCAGCAGAAGCGACAGGGGAGTAGGGACCGGGGAGCTGTTTTTT
>TRBV12-2|.|.|TRBJ1-5
CASRLLQTNQPQHF
TGTGCAAGTCGCTTATTACAGACAAATCAGCCCCAGCATTTT
>TRBV5-4|.|TRBD2|TRBJ2-1
CASSRRAGSSGEQFF
TGTGCCAGCAGCAGGCGAGCGGGAAGTTCAGGTGAGCAGTTCTTC